The T cell receptor (beta chain) under discussion was sequenced for a study of blood T cell repertoires in COVID-19. Repertoires were generated with immunoSEQ multiplex PCR, while TCRdb's copy carries only in-frame clones and drops some. The sample contains roughly 370,000 clones, roughly 89% of which appear only once. The junction had 9 bases not matched to a gene; V was cut back by 5 bases and J by 2 bases. Germline CDR1 is MNHEY and CDR2 is SVGEGT. There are 18 residues in the CDR3. Self-reported history from a screening survey and questionnaire set each donor's cohort. Sequencing was carried out using PBMCs or T cells enriched from blood (not recorded which). The chain carries TRBV6-2 or TRBV6-3 and TRBJ2-3; 14 bases align to TRBD2. The sequence came from a woman aged 50 to 60 who had recovered from COVID-19. CDR3 sequence: CASSAGTSGGGHTDTQYF. In nucleotides, the CDR3 is TGTGCCAGCAGTGCCGGGACTAGCGGGGGCGGCCACACAGATACGCAGTATTTT.